Listed below are T cell receptor beta chains from one sample, sequenced in a study of T cell repertoires in cytomegalovirus infection. TCRdb re-derived calls from the reads in MiXCR, one entry per CDR3 protein. The sample shows about 830,000 distinct CDR3 sequences, approximately 30% of them seen only once. These receptors' antigens are unknown. Sequencing was performed on cultured CD8+ T cells from PBMCs, taken from culture after CMV antigen stimulation. All receptors come from a human donor in good health (CMV status not recorded). Some clones in this sample may be carry-over from other donors' samples. CDR3s include the opening cysteine and the closing phenylalanine or tryptophan.

v_gene: TRBV4-1; j_gene: TRBJ1-1; CDR3aa: CASSPVGRGGEAFF
v_gene: TRBV6-1; j_gene: TRBJ2-5; CDR3aa: CASSEELGETQYF
v_gene: TRBV28; j_gene: TRBJ1-2; CDR3aa: CASSIGDSYGYTF
v_gene: TRBV27; j_gene: TRBJ2-3; CDR3aa: CASNAGGTDTQYF
v_gene: TRBV6-2/TRBV6-3; j_gene: TRBJ2-1; CDR3aa: CASSLEQYNEQFF
v_gene: TRBV7-7; j_gene: TRBJ2-3; CDR3aa: CASSPTSGSDTQYF
v_gene: TRBV7-6; j_gene: TRBJ1-4; CDR3aa: CASSLEPGQIEKLFF
v_gene: TRBV4-1; j_gene: TRBJ2-7; CDR3aa: CASSQDMGGGSYEQYF
v_gene: TRBV4-1; j_gene: TRBJ1-1; CDR3aa: CASSQFPDREFEAFF
v_gene: TRBV6-1; j_gene: TRBJ2-2; CDR3aa: CATNTGELFF
v_gene: TRBV2; j_gene: TRBJ2-3; CDR3aa: CASSVLAGGQDTQYF
v_gene: TRBV4-2; j_gene: TRBJ1-4; CDR3aa: CASSQDSGTGTTNEKLFF
v_gene: TRBV7-9; j_gene: TRBJ2-4; CDR3aa: CASSQTGTSGGLAKNIQYF
v_gene: TRBV2; j_gene: TRBJ2-1; CDR3aa: CASSVRGASYNEQFF
v_gene: TRBV18; j_gene: TRBJ1-1; CDR3aa: CASSPPTTEAFF
v_gene: TRBV15; j_gene: TRBJ2-2; CDR3aa: CVTSGPLRGVDTGELFF
v_gene: TRBV7-8; j_gene: TRBJ1-4; CDR3aa: CGAGRATNEKLFF
v_gene: TRBV29-1; j_gene: TRBJ1-4; CDR3aa: CSVTTASTNEKLFF
v_gene: TRBV6-1; j_gene: TRBJ1-6; CDR3aa: CASSRPDGSSYNSPLHF
v_gene: TRBV7-8; j_gene: TRBJ2-3; CDR3aa: CASSLATSGGVNTQYF
v_gene: TRBV10-3; j_gene: TRBJ2-7; CDR3aa: CAISGGPSYEQYF
v_gene: TRBV14; j_gene: TRBJ2-5; CDR3aa: CASSLLRTGAGETQYF
v_gene: TRBV19; j_gene: TRBJ1-5; CDR3aa: CASSIDGPEQPQHF
v_gene: TRBV3-1; j_gene: TRBJ2-5; CDR3aa: CASSQANQETQYF
v_gene: TRBV27; j_gene: TRBJ2-3; CDR3aa: CASSFGNRPNTDTQYF
v_gene: TRBV12-3/TRBV12-4; j_gene: TRBJ2-3; CDR3aa: CASTPPGGQPDTQYF
v_gene: TRBV27; j_gene: TRBJ2-4; CDR3aa: CASSLGLGAAGGLGNIQYF
v_gene: TRBV7-4; j_gene: TRBJ2-3; CDR3aa: CASSLVSSEPSTDTQYF
v_gene: TRBV29-1; j_gene: TRBJ1-1; CDR3aa: CSDRVGGTEAFF
v_gene: TRBV5-6; j_gene: TRBJ2-2; CDR3aa: CASSRTSGANTGELFF
v_gene: TRBV20-1; j_gene: TRBJ2-5; CDR3aa: CSAKRVPGETQYF
v_gene: TRBV4-1; j_gene: TRBJ2-2; CDR3aa: CASSRDPGQGYAGELFF
v_gene: TRBV27; j_gene: TRBJ2-3; CDR3aa: CASRKRGYSTDTQYF
v_gene: TRBV4-3; j_gene: TRBJ2-1; CDR3aa: CASSQDWAGGDNEQFF
v_gene: TRBV7-8; j_gene: TRBJ2-5; CDR3aa: CASSLRRVPETQYF
v_gene: TRBV7-2; j_gene: TRBJ2-5; CDR3aa: CASSLDPEGTQYF
v_gene: TRBV27; j_gene: TRBJ2-1; CDR3aa: CASIRGGGRGEQFF
v_gene: TRBV9; j_gene: TRBJ1-2; CDR3aa: CASSVGGYGYTF
v_gene: TRBV12-3/TRBV12-4; j_gene: TRBJ1-2; CDR3aa: CASSRQGVAYGYTF
v_gene: TRBV4-1; j_gene: TRBJ2-3; CDR3aa: CASSQGGTAPHTDTQYF
v_gene: TRBV4-3; j_gene: TRBJ2-2; CDR3aa: CASSQEFSRELFF
v_gene: TRBV29-1; j_gene: TRBJ2-1; CDR3aa: CSVEGLLNEQFF
v_gene: TRBV4-1; j_gene: TRBJ2-3; CDR3aa: CASGEFRVGTDTQYF